The 21 T cell receptor beta chains reported below all come from one sample, sequenced in a study of glioma-infiltrating T cells. Using RNA template, CDR3s of TCR alpha and beta were amplified with iRepertoire arm-PCR. TCRdb independently ran MiXCR on the multiplex PCR reads; one entry per CDR3 protein. Here the sample spans fewer than 200,000 distinct CDR3 sequences, more than 25% being singletons. Sample: glioma tissue, nonneoplastic brain tissue, or PBMCs (not recorded which). The source is a human donor with low-grade glioma or glioblastoma, undergoing nonglioma brain surgery, or in good health (not recorded which).

This clonotype came up many times. The chain joins TRBV6-1 to TRBJ2-7; 9 nucleotides line up with TRBD1. The CDR3 runs 14 residues. Germline trimming cut 5 bases from V and 3 bases from J; bases unmatched to any gene: 5. Germline loops: CDR1 MNHNS, CDR2 SASEGT. The CDR3 reads CASSLRTGDYEQYF. CDR3 sequence (DNA): TGTGCCAGCAGTCTCCGGACAGGGGACTACGAGCAGTACTTC.

This clonotype has ten or more counts. This chain uses TRBV2 with TRBJ1-4; D possibly corresponds to TRBD1 (5 bases). The CDR3 covers 15 residues. The germline CDR1 and CDR2 sequences are SNHLY and FYNNEI. The V and J ends lost 5 bases and 8 bases respectively, with 18 bases between them. The CDR3 bases are TGTGCCAGCAGTCGGCAGGGTTTGAGCGAGGAAAAACTGTTTTTT. Protein: CASSRQGLSEEKLFF. Full variable domain (missing parts from reference TRBV2 and TRBJ1-4): EPEVTQTPSHQVTQMGQEVILRCVPISNHLYFYWYRQILGQKVEFLVSFYNNEISEKSEIFDDQFSVERPDGSNFTLKIRSTKLEDSAMYFCASSRQGLSEEKLFFGSGTQLSVL.

In DNA form, the CDR3 reads TGTGCCAGCAGCCTCCTCCTGGGACTAGCGGGAGCTAGCGAGCAGTACTTC. Translating gives CASSLLLGLAGASEQYF. The V call is TRBV5-5, the J call TRBJ2-7; 14 bases align to TRBD2. Germline values: CDR1 SGHKS, CDR2 YYEKEE (reference sequence). The CDR3 totals 17 residues. Trimming took 4 bases from V and 6 from J; bases not matched to a gene: 12.

Comments on this clonotype: This could be a read error, since a much larger clone is one nucleotide away. The V gene is TRBV14, the J gene TRBJ2-7; 7 bases align to TRBD1. In germline, CDR1 is SGHDN, CDR2 FVKESK. The junction had 8 bases not matched to a gene; V was cut back by 6 bases and J by 3 bases. The length of the CDR3 is 14 residues. In nucleotides, the CDR3 is TGTGCCAGCAGACGCAGGGGGAATTACTACGAGCAGTACTTC. It translates to CASRRRGNYYEQYF. The variable domain in full, with the rest retrieved from reference TRBV14 and TRBJ2-7, is EAGVTQFPSHSVIEKGQTVTLRCDPISGHDNLYWYRRVMGKEIKFLLHFVKESKQDESGMPNNRFLAERTGGTYSTLKVQPAELEDSGVYFCASRRRGNYYEQYFGPGTRLTVT.

This clonotype was counted at least ten times. The chain links TRBV11-2 to TRBJ2-3; D is undetermined. This CDR3 comprises 18 residues. Germline assignment: CDR1 SGHAT and CDR2 FQNNGV. Trimming pared 0 bases from V and 1 base from J, leaving 17 bases between. CDR3 sequence (DNA): TGTGCCAGCAGCTTAGATTCGTTAACGCCCATGGGCACAGATACGCAGTATTTT. It codes for CASSLDSLTPMGTDTQYF.

In its sample, this clonotype was seen many times. The chain combines TRBV20-1 with TRBJ1-6, with D tentatively TRBD1 (5 bases). Germline values: CDR1 DFQATT, CDR2 SNEGSKA (reference sequence). CDR3 length: 14 amino acids. V lost 4 bases to trimming and J lost 12 bases, with 19 bases between them. The CDR3 loop is CSATAGTRWGPLHF. As DNA, the CDR3 is TGCAGTGCTACAGCCGGGACTCGCTGGGGACCCCTCCACTTT.

This clonotype was observed a handful of times. CDR3 nucleotides: TGTGCCAGCATTCCCTTCGCGGGGGTTGGGAACACTGAAGCTTTCTTT. This encodes CASIPFAGVGNTEAFF. The J gene is TRBJ1-1, the V gene TRBV12-3 or TRBV12-4, with D perhaps TRBD1 (5 bases). V shed 7 bases and J shed 1 base, with 19 bases lying between them. The CDR3 runs 16 residues.

In its sample, this clonotype was seen many times. The chain joins TRBV20-1 to TRBJ1-3; a possible D gene is TRBD1 (5 bases). V lost 5 bases and J 3 bases, leaving 11 bases between the germline ends. The germline V gene encodes CDR1 DFQATT and CDR2 SNEGSKA (reference sequence). This CDR3 has 13 amino acids. CDR3 nucleotide sequence: TGCAGTGCTGCAGGGTACAGTGGAAACACCATATATTTT. Its translation: CSAAGYSGNTIYF.

A remark on this clonotype: This clone may be a read error of a much larger clone one base away. The chain links TRBV27 to TRBJ2-1; tentatively, D is TRBD1 or TRBD2 (5 bases each). Trimming cost V 10 bases and J 4 bases, with 20 bases left between them. Per the germline V gene, CDR1 is MNHEY and CDR2 is SMNVEV (reference sequence). The CDR3 spans 15 residues. The CDR3 loop is CANTLEGSRYNEQFF. CDR3 nucleotide sequence: TGTGCCAACACCCTTGAGGGGAGTCGGTACAATGAGCAGTTCTTC.

This clonotype was counted at least ten times. CDR3 amino acids: CSAFPAGRTDTQYF. The CDR3 bases are TGCAGTGCTTTCCCGGCGGGTCGCACAGATACGCAGTATTTT. The chain joins TRBV20-1 to TRBJ2-3, with D perhaps TRBD2 (5 bases). V was cut by 5 bases and J by 1 base, with 13 bases left in between. The CDR3 contains 14 residues. CDR1 DFQATT and CDR2 SNEGSKA come from the germline V gene (reference sequence).

This clonotype was found a few times. This chain links TRBV5-8 with TRBJ1-5; D is ambiguous. Between the trimmed V and J ends, which lost 0 bases and 0 bases, there was a span of 7 bases. The CDR3 contains 15 residues. The germline V gene encodes CDR1 SGHTS and CDR2 YDEGEE. The CDR3 DNA is TGTGCCAGCAGCTTGGAGGGTACTAGCAATCAGCCCCAGCATTTT. Amino acid sequence: CASSLEGTSNQPQHF. Using reference TRBV5-8 and TRBJ1-5 for the parts outside the CDR3, the full variable domain is EAGVTQSPTHLIKTRGQQATLRCSPISGHTSVYWYQQALGLGLQFLLWYDEGEERNRGNFPPRFSGRQFPNYSSELNVNALELEDSALYLCASSLEGTSNQPQHFGDGTRLSIL.

This clonotype has a handful of counts. The chain couples TRBV5-4 to TRBJ2-5, with D possibly being TRBD1 or TRBD2 (5 bases each). V was cut by 4 bases and J by 4 bases, with 17 bases left in between. Germline CDR1 is SGHNT and CDR2 is YYREEE (reference sequence). The CDR3 is made up of 15 amino acids. This CDR3 reads CASSRIRDGGETQYF. The DNA of the CDR3 is TGTGCCAGCAGCCGTATCCGGGACGGAGGAGAGACCCAGTACTTC.

To note about this clonotype: The junction and the germline gene differ at one end; a read error may be behind it. The chain is built from TRBV12-3 or TRBV12-4 and TRBJ1-1; TRBD1 is a possible D gene (5 bases). This CDR3 comprises 14 residues. CDR3 amino acids: CASSLDGRDTEAFF. The DNA of the CDR3 is TGTGCTAGCAGTTTAGATGGCAGGGACACTGAAGCTTTCTTT.

This clonotype was counted at least ten times. The genes are TRBV6-2 or TRBV6-3 and TRBJ2-1; 14 bases line up with TRBD2. Losses at the gene ends were 2 bases for V and 8 bases for J; bases not matched to a gene: 11. Germline CDR1 reads MNHEY; CDR2 reads SVGEGT. The CDR3 runs 18 residues. The CDR3 spells CASSYARPGTSGSDEQFF. CDR3 nucleotides: TGTGCCAGCAGTTACGCCCGTCCCGGGACTAGCGGGAGTGATGAGCAGTTCTTC.

This clonotype has at least ten counts. The rearrangement uses TRBV5-6 and TRBJ2-1; D possibly corresponds to TRBD2 (6 bases). V shed 4 bases and J shed 9 bases, with 11 bases lying between them. CDR1 and CDR2 from the germline V gene are SGHDT and YYEEEE. This CDR3 spans 12 amino acids. The CDR3: CASSLLAVEQFF. CDR3 nucleotide sequence: TGTGCCAGCAGCCTACTAGCTGTTGAGCAGTTCTTC. The full variable domain, rest sourced from reference TRBV5-6 and TRBJ2-1, is DAGVTQSPTHLIKTRGQQVTLRCSPKSGHDTVSWYQQALGQGPQFIFQYYEEEERQRGNFPDRFSGHQFPNYSSELNVNALLLGDSALYLCASSLLAVEQFFGPGTRLTVL.

The J gene is TRBJ2-7, the V gene TRBV11-2, with TRBD2 matching over 12 bases. The V gene end was trimmed by 5 bases and the J gene end by 3 bases; junction bases not matched to a gene: 5. This CDR3 contains 15 residues. CDR1 and CDR2 (germline): SGHAT, FQNNGV. Here the CDR3 reads CASSDGLAGYYEQYF. CDR3 nucleotide sequence: TGTGCCAGCAGCGACGGACTAGCGGGGTACTACGAGCAGTACTTC.

In this sample, this clonotype turned up many times. This chain uses TRBV20-1 with TRBJ2-7; D is unclear. Germline-derived CDR1 and CDR2 are DFQATT and SNEGSKA (reference sequence). V was clipped by 5 bases and J by 2 bases, with 10 bases between them. The CDR3 contains 12 residues. CDR3 loop: CSASATTYEQYF. The CDR3 bases are TGCAGTGCTTCGGCCACCACCTACGAGCAGTACTTC.

The chain carries TRBV29-1 and TRBJ1-1, with D possibly matching TRBD1 (5 bases). Trimming removed 8 bases at V and 1 base at J, with 11 bases between. This CDR3 has 12 amino acids. From germline, CDR1 is SQVTM and CDR2 ANQGSEA. The CDR3 reads CSFGAGNTEAFF. Here the CDR3 DNA reads TGCAGCTTCGGGGCAGGGAACACTGAAGCTTTCTTT.

This clonotype was recorded at least ten times. This chain connects TRBV28 to TRBJ1-2; 10 nucleotides align to TRBD1. Losses at the gene ends were 5 bases for V and 3 bases for J; bases not matched to a gene: 9. This CDR3 has 16 residues. Germline V gene sequence: CDR1 MDHEN, CDR2 SYDVKM. The CDR3 sequence is CASSPSLDRGYYGYTF. The CDR3 DNA is TGTGCCAGCAGTCCCTCCTTGGACAGGGGGTACTATGGCTACACCTTC.

This clonotype was found many times. The chain carries TRBV11-2 and TRBJ1-6; D not resolved. This CDR3 has 15 amino acids. The V and J ends lost 4 bases and 8 bases respectively, with 15 bases between them. CDR1 SGHAT and CDR2 FQNNGV come from the germline V gene. In DNA, the CDR3 is TGTGCCAGCAGCTGGACCCTAGTCCCTGATTCACCCCTCCACTTT. It translates to CASSWTLVPDSPLHF. Supplemented by reference TRBV11-2 and TRBJ1-6, the full variable domain reads EAGVAQSPRYKIIEKRQSVAFWCNPISGHATLYWYQQILGQGPKLLIQFQNNGVVDDSQLPKDRFSAERLKGVDSTLKIQPAKLEDSAVYLCASSWTLVPDSPLHFGNGTRLTVT.

The gene calls are TRBV10-3 and TRBJ2-7; D is unresolved. The J call may be wrong; the DNA end is better matched by TRBJ2-5. The CDR3 covers 15 residues. The germline CDR1 and CDR2 sequences are ENHRY and SYGVKD. The CDR3 here is CAISELLKSPKTQYF. CDR3 sequence (DNA): TGTGCCATCAGTGAACTCCTGAAATCCCCAAAGACCCAGTACTTC.